This T cell receptor beta chain comes out of a study of regulatory dendritic cells for organ transplantation. Notes on the study in general: Naive CD4+ and CD8+ repertoires were highly diverse; memory CD8+ was most oligoclonal. Memory CD8+ clonal expansion seemed more limited with regulatory than mature dendritic cells.

Assay used: immunoSEQ multiplex PCR; TCRdb lists only in-frame clones, some missing. The table lists 25,000 or so clones, roughly four fifths of them singletons. Naive CD45RA+ and memory CD45RO+ CD4+ or CD8+ T cells were FACS-sorted. Regarding this clone: Its target is unknown.

Germline CDR1 and CDR2: SQVTM and ANQGSEA. Trimming at V came to 4 bases and at J to 2 bases, leaving 4 bases not matched to a gene. This CDR3 contains 14 residues. The rearrangement links TRBV29-1 to TRBJ2-3, with TRBD1 matching over 9 bases. The specimen sequenced was naive CD4+ T cells from blood. As for subset: CD45RA+ naive T cells. This clonotype was sampled from a human donor in good health. The CDR3 DNA sequence: TGCAGCGTTGTTAGGGACAGGGACACAGATACGCAGTATTTT. The encoded protein is CSVVRDRDTDTQYF.